This T cell receptor beta chain was identified during a study of blood T cell repertoires in COVID-19. Trimming removed 7 bases from V and 1 base from J; junction bases left unmatched: 6. The CDR3 runs 14 residues. Germline loops: CDR1 ENHRY, CDR2 SYGVKD. Assay: immunoSEQ multiplex PCR; the TCRdb copy retains only in-frame clones and omits some. Of 100,000 or so clones listed, around 81% are singletons. This sequence originates from a woman between 65 and 79 years old with acute or convalescent COVID-19. Sequenced: peripheral blood. V is TRBV10-3 and J is TRBJ1-2, with 7 bases fitting TRBD1. The CDR3 nucleotides read TGTGCCATCAAAGGGACAGTAGGTAACTATGGCTACACCTTC. It translates to CAIKGTVGNYGYTF.